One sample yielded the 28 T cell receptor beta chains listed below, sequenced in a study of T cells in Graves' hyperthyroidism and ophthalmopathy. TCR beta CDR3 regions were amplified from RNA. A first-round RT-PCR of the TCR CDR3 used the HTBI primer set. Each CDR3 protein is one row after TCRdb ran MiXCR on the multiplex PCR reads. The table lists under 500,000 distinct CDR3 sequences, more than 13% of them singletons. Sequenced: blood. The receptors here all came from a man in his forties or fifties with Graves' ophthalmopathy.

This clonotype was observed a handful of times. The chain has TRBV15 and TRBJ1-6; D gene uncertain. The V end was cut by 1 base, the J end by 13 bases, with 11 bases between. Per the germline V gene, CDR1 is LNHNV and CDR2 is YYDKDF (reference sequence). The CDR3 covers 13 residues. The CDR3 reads CATSRGNRDPLHF. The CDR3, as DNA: TGTGCCACCAGCAGAGGAAATAGGGATCCCCTCCACTTT.

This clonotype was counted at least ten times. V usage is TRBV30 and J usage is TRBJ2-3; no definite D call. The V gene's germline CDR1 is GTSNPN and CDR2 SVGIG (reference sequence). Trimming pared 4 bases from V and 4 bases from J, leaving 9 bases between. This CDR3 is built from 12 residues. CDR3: CAWKTGPDTQYF. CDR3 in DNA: TGTGCCTGGAAGACCGGGCCAGATACGCAGTATTTT.

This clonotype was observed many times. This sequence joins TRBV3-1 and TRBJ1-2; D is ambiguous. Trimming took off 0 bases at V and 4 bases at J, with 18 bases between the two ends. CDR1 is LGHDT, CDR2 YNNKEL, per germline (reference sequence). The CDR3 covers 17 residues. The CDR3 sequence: CASSQDRLSETIYGYTF. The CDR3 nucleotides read TGTGCCAGCAGCCAAGATCGTCTATCCGAAACCATCTATGGCTACACCTTC.

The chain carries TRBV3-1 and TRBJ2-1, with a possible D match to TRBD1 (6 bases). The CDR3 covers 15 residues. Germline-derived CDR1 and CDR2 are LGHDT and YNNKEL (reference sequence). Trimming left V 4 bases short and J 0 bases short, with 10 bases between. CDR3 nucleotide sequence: TGTGCCAGCAGCCTTGACAGGCTCTCCTACAATGAGCAGTTCTTC. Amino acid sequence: CASSLDRLSYNEQFF.

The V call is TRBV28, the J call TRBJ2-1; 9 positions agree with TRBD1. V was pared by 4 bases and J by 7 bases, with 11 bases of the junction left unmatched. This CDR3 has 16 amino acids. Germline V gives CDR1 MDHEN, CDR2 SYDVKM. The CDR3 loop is CASSSTGGDKRNEQFF. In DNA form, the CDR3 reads TGTGCCAGCAGTTCTACAGGGGGCGACAAGAGGAATGAGCAGTTCTTC.

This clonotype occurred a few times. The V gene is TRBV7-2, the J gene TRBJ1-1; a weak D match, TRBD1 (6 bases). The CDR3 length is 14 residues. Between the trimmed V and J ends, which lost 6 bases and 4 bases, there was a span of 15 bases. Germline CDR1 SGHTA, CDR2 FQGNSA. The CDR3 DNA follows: TGTGCCAGCAGAACTGGACAGCCGAGCACTGAAGCTTTCTTT. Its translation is CASRTGQPSTEAFF.

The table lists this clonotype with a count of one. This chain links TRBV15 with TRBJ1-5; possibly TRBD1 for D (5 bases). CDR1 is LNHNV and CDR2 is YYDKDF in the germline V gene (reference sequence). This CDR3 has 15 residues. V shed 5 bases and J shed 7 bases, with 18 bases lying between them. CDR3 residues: CATSVPSRVGQPQHF. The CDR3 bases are TGTGCCACCAGCGTGCCCAGCAGGGTAGGACAGCCCCAGCATTTT.

CDR3 nucleotide sequence: TGTGCCACGTCCGTGGGAGGGAAACTGTTTTTT. Translation: CATSVGGKLFF. The chain recombines TRBV19 with TRBJ1-4, with D unclear. CDR3 size: 11 residues. Germline V CDR1 and CDR2: LNHDA, SQIVND (reference sequence). Deletions cut 10 bases from V and 11 bases from J, with 14 bases between.

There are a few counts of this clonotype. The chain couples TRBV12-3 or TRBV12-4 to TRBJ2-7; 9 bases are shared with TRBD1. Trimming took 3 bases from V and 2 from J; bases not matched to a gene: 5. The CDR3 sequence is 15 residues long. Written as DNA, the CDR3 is TGTGCCAGCAGTTTGAAGACAGGGGGGACCTACGAGCAGTACTTC. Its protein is CASSLKTGGTYEQYF.

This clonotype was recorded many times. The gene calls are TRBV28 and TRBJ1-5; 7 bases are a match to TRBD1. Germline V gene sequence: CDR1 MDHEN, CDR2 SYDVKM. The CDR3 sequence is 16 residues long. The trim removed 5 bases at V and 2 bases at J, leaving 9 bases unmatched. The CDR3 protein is CASSENRGGGNQPQHF. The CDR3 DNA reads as TGTGCCAGCAGTGAAAACAGGGGAGGGGGCAATCAGCCCCAGCATTTT.

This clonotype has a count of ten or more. CDR3 in amino acids: CASSERDERTAYEQYF. The CDR3 DNA is TGTGCCAGCAGTGAAAGGGATGAGCGGACCGCCTACGAGCAGTACTTC. The chain employs TRBV6-1 and TRBJ2-7; perhaps TRBD2 as D (5 bases). The V and J ends lost 2 bases and 2 bases respectively, with 16 bases between them. The CDR3 loop spans 16 amino acids. Germline CDR1 MNHNS, CDR2 SASEGT.

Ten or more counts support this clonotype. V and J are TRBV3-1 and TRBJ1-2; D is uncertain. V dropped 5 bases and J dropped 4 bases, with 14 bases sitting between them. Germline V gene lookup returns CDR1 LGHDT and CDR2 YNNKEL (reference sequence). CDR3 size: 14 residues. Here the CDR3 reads CASSSRETAYGYTF. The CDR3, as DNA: TGTGCCAGCAGCTCCCGGGAGACTGCCTATGGCTACACCTTC.

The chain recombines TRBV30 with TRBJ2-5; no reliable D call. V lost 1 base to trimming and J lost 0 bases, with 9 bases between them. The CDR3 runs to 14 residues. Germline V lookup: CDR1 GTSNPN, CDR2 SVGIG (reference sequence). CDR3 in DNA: TGTGCCTGGAGTGCGGAACAGAACCAAGAGACCCAGTACTTC. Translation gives CAWSAEQNQETQYF.

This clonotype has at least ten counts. The CDR3 loop is CASIRGGVGGDTQYF. As DNA, the CDR3 is TGTGCCAGCATACGGGGAGGGGTAGGAGGAGATACGCAGTATTTT. V and J are TRBV28 and TRBJ2-3; 7 nucleotides line up with TRBD2. The CDR3 is 15 residues long. CDR1 MDHEN and CDR2 SYDVKM come from the germline V gene. J was trimmed by 5 bases and V by 7 bases; bases with no gene match: 12.

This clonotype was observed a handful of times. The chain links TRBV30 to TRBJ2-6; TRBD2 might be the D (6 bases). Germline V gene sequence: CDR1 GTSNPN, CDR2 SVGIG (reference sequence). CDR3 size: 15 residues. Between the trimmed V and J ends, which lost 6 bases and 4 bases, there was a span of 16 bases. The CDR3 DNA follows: TGTGCCTGTACAGTGGGGGGACTCGGGGCCAACGTCCTGACTTTC. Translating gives CACTVGGLGANVLTF.

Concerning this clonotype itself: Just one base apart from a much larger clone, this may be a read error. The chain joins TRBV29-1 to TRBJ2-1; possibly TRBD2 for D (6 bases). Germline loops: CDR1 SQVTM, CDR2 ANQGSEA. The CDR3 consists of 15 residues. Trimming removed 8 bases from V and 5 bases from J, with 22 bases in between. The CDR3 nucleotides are TGCAGCTTCCCAACGGGAGCTTTGACCCACAATGAGCAGTTCTTC. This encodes CSFPTGALTHNEQFF.

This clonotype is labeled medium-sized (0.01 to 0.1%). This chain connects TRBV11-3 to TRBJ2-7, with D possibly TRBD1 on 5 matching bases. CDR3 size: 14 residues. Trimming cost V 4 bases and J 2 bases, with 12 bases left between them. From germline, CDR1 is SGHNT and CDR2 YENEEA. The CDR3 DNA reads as TGTGCCAGCAGCTGTACAGGTTCGACCTACGAGCAGTACTTC. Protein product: CASSCTGSTYEQYF.

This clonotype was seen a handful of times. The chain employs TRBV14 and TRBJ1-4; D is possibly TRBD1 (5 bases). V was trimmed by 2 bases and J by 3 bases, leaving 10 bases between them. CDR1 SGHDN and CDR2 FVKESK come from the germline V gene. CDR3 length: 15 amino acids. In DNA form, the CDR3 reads TGTGCCAGCAGCCAATTCAGGGCGGCTAATGAAAAACTGTTTTTT. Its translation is CASSQFRAANEKLFF.

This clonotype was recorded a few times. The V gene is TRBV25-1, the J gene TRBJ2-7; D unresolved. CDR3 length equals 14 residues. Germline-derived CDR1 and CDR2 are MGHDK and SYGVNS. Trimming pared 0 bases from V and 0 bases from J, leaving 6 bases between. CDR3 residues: CASSEYHSSYEQYF. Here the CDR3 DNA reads TGTGCCAGCAGTGAATATCACAGCTCCTACGAGCAGTACTTC.

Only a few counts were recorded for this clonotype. The CDR3: CASSKRDTYNEQFF. The CDR3 nucleotides are TGTGCCAGCAGCAAGCGGGACACCTACAATGAGCAGTTCTTC. The chain carries TRBV27 and TRBJ2-1; tentatively, D is TRBD2 (7 bases). The CDR3 is made up of 14 amino acids. V lost 6 bases to trimming and J lost 2 bases, with 11 bases between them. CDR1 is MNHEY and CDR2 is SMNVEV in the germline V gene (reference sequence).

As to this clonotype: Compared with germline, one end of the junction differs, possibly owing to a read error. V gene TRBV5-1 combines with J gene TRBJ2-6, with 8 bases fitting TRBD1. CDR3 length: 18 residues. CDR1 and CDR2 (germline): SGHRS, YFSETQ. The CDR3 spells CTSSSTGEMLSGANVLTF. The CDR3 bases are TGCACCAGCAGCTCGACAGGGGAGATGTTATCTGGGGCCAACGTCCTGACTTTC.

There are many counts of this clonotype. CDR3 DNA: TGTGCCAGCAGCTTAGGTCTAGGGGAGCAGTACTTC. Protein sequence: CASSLGLGEQYF. The chain uses TRBV7-2 and TRBJ2-7; D gene ambiguous. The CDR3 is made up of 12 amino acids. Trimming shortened V by 1 base and J by 7 bases, and 8 bases separated the two germline ends. Per germline, CDR1 SGHTA and CDR2 FQGNSA. The whole variable domain, filled in from reference TRBV7-2 and TRBJ2-7, reads GAGVSQSPSNKVTEKGKDVELRCDPISGHTALYWYRQSLGQGLEFLIYFQGNSAPDKSGLPSDRFSAERTGGSVSTLTIQRTQQEDSAVYLCASSLGLGEQYFGPGTRLTVT.

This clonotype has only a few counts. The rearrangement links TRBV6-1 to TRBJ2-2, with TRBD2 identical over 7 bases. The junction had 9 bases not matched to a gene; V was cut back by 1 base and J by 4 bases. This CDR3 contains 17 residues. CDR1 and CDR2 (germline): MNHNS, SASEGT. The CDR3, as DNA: TGTGCCAGCAGTGAAGGCCCGAGCGGGATTTCCACCGGGGAGCTGTTTTTT. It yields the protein CASSEGPSGISTGELFF.

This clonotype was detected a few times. The chain's CDR3 is CSVAGQAGGEQFF. The CDR3 nucleotides are TGCAGCGTTGCCGGACAGGCGGGAGGTGAGCAGTTCTTC. This chain connects TRBV29-1 to TRBJ2-1, with D possibly matching TRBD2 (8 bases). Germline CDR1 reads SQVTM; CDR2 reads ANQGSEA. V was shortened by 4 bases and J by 9 bases, with 16 bases between the two germline ends. The CDR3 spans 13 residues.

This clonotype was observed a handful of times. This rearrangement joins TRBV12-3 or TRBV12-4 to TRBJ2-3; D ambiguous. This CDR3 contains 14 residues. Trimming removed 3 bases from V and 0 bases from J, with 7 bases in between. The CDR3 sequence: CASSFTTSTDTQYF. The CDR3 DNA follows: TGTGCCAGCAGTTTTACCACGAGCACAGATACGCAGTATTTT.

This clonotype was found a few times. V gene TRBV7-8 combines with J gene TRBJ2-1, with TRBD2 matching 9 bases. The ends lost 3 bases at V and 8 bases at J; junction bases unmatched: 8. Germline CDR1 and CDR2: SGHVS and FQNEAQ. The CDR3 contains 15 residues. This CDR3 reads CASSLAPGLADEQFF. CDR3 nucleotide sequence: TGTGCCAGCAGCTTGGCCCCGGGACTAGCCGATGAGCAGTTCTTC.

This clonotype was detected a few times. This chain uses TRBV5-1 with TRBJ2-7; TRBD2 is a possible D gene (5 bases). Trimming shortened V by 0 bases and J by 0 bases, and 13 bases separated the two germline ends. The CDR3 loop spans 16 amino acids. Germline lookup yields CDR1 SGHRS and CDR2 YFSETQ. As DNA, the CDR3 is TGCGCCAGCAGCTTGGCCCCCCCTCGGGGCTCCTACGAGCAGTACTTC. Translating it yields CASSLAPPRGSYEQYF. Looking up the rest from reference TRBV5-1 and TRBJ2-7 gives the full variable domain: KAGVTQTPRYLIKTRGQQVTLSCSPISGHRSVSWYQQTPGQGLQFLFEYFSETQRNKGNFPGRFSGRQFSNSRSEMNVSTLELGDSALYLCASSLAPPRGSYEQYFGPGTRLTVT.

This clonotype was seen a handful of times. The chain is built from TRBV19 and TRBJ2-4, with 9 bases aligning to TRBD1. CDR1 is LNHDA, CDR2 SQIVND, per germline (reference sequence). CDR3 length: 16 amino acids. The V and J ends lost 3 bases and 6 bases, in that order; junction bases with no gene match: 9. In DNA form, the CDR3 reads TGTGCCAGTAGTATCGGGACAGGGACATCGAGAAACATTCAGTACTTC. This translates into CASSIGTGTSRNIQYF.